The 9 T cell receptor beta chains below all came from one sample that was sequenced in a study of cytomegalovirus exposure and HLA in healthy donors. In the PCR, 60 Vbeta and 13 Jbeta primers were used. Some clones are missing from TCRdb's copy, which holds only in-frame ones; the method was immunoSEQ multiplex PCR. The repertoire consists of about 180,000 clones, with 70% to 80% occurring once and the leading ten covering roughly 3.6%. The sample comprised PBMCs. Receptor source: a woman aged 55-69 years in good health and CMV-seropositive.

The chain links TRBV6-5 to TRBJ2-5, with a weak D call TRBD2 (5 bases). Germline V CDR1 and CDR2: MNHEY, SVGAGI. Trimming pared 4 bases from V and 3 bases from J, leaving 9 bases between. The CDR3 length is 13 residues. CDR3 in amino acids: CASSSPGKETQYF. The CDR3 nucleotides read TGTGCCAGCAGTTCCCCCGGGAAAGAGACCCAGTACTTC.

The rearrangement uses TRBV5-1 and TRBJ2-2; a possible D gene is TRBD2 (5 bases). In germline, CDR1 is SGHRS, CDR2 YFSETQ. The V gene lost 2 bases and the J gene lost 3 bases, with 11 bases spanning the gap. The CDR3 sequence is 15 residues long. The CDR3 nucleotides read TGCGCCAGCAGCTTCAGCGGTCGAGACACCGGGGAGCTGTTTTTT. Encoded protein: CASSFSGRDTGELFF.

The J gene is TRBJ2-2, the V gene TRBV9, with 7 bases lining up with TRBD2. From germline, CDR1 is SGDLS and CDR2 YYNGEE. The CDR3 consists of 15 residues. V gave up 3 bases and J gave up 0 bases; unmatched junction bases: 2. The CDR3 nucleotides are TGTGCCAGCAGCGGGCTAGCGGCGAACACCGGGGAGCTGTTTTTT. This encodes CASSGLAANTGELFF.

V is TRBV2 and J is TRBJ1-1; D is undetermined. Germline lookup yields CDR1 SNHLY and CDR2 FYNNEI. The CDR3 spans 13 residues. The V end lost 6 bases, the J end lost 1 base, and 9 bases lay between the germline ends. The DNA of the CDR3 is TGTGCCAGCAGGAGGGAGGGGAACACTGAAGCTTTCTTT. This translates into CASRREGNTEAFF.

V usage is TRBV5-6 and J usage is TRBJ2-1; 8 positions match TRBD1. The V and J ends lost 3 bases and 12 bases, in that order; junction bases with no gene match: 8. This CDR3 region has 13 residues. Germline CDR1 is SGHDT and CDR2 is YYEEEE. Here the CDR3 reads CASSSTGVRGQFF. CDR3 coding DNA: TGTGCCAGCAGCTCGACAGGGGTTCGGGGGCAGTTCTTC.

CDR3 loop: CASSWPGAGYTF. The CDR3 nucleotides are TGTGCCAGCAGTTGGCCGGGTGCGGGCTACACCTTC. The chain employs TRBV28 and TRBJ1-2; D not resolved. This CDR3 comprises 12 residues. Germline CDR1 reads MDHEN; CDR2 reads SYDVKM. V lost 4 bases, J lost 8 bases, and 11 bases lay in between.

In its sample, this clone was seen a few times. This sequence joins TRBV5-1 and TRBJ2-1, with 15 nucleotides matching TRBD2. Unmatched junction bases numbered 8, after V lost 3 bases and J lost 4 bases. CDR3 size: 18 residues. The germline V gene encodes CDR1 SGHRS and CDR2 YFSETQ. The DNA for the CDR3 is TGCGCCAGCAGCTCCGGACTAGCGGGGGGGCCCAGGTACAATGAGCAGTTCTTC. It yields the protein CASSSGLAGGPRYNEQFF.

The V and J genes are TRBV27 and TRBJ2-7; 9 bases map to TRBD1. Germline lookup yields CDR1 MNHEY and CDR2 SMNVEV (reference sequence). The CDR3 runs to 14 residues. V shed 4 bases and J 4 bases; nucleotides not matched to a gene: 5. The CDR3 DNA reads TGTGCCAGCAGTTCGCGGGACAGGGTTTACGAGCAGTACTTC. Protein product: CASSSRDRVYEQYF.

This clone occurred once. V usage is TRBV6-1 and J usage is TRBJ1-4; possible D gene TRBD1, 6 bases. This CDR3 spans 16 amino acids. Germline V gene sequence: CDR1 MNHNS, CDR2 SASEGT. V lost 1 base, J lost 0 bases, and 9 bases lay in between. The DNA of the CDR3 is TGTGCCAGCAGTGAAGACAGGGTGGCAACTAATGAAAAACTGTTTTTT. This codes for CASSEDRVATNEKLFF.